These 15 T cell receptor beta chains were sequenced from one sample in a study of T cell changes during pregnancy in multiple sclerosis. The repertoire was sequenced with immunoSEQ multiplex PCR; TCRdb's copy has only in-frame clones and lacks some. The sample shows 40,000 to 55,000 clones, 80% to 90% of them seen only once. The sample in question was CD8+ T cells from peripheral blood mononuclear cells, obtained in the second trimester of pregnancy. Source of these receptors: a female donor with multiple sclerosis, enrolled in a pregnancy study.

The rearrangement uses TRBV6-8 and TRBJ1-2, with D possibly being TRBD1 (6 bases). V lost 6 bases to trimming and J lost 8 bases, with 13 bases between them. The length of the CDR3 is 12 residues. Germline-derived CDR1 and CDR2 are MNHGY and SAAAGT. The CDR3 coding sequence is TGTGCCAGCAGGGGGGCCATTGTAGGCTACACCTTC. Its translation: CASRGAIVGYTF.

The V gene is TRBV6-5, the J gene TRBJ2-4; tentative D call: TRBD1 (5 bases). CDR3 length: 15 amino acids. Trimming took 5 bases from V and 4 from J, leaving 15 bases between them. Germline CDR1 MNHEY, CDR2 SVGAGI. CDR3 in amino acids: CASSPVGVIKNIQYF. The CDR3 bases are TGTGCCAGCAGTCCCGTAGGGGTTATTAAAAACATTCAGTACTTC.

This clone was seen only a few times. The genes are TRBV4-2 and TRBJ1-5, with TRBD1 as a possible D gene (5 bases). The V gene's germline CDR1 is LGHNA and CDR2 YNFKEQ. This CDR3 comprises 16 residues. V was cut by 0 bases and J by 3 bases, with 12 bases left in between. Here the CDR3 DNA reads TGTGCCAGCAGCCAAGACTCCACAGGAAACAATCAGCCCCAGCATTTT. Protein: CASSQDSTGNNQPQHF.

The chain couples TRBV6-5 to TRBJ2-2; D unresolved. Germline V gene sequence: CDR1 MNHEY, CDR2 SVGAGI. The CDR3 is 12 residues long. Between the trimmed V and J ends, which lost 6 bases and 6 bases, there was a span of 8 bases. The CDR3 coding sequence is TGTGCCAGCAGCCTCACGGCCGGGGAGCTGTTTTTT. Its translation: CASSLTAGELFF.

The chain combines TRBV7-3 with TRBJ1-1, with a tentative D call TRBD1 (5 bases). The CDR3 is 13 amino acids. CDR1 and CDR2 from the germline V gene are SGHTA and FQGTGA. With 6 bases removed from V and 3 bases from J, the gap between germline ends came to 11 bases. The CDR3 DNA follows: TGTGCCAGCAGAATGGGACTGCACACTGAAGCTTTCTTT. Its translation: CASRMGLHTEAFF.

This rearrangement joins TRBV6-1 to TRBJ1-5; 10 nucleotides agree with TRBD1. J gave up 7 bases and V 6 bases, and 9 bases lay outside the gene matches. Germline values: CDR1 MNHNS, CDR2 SASEGT. There are 15 residues in the CDR3. The CDR3, as DNA: TGTGCCAGCAGCGGAGACAGGGGGCTTCAGCAGCCCCAGCATTTT. Amino acid sequence: CASSGDRGLQQPQHF.

The chain couples TRBV13 to TRBJ1-4; 7 bases are shared with TRBD1. Germline V lookup: CDR1 PRHDT, CDR2 FYEKMQ (reference sequence). The CDR3 runs to 15 residues. Germline trimming cut 5 bases from V and 5 bases from J; bases unmatched to any gene: 8. The CDR3 here is CASSHRQGQNEKLFF. As DNA, the CDR3 is TGTGCCAGCAGCCACCGACAGGGTCAGAATGAAAAACTGTTTTTT.

The chain carries TRBV9 and TRBJ1-4; 7 bases fit TRBD1. The trim removed 3 bases at V and 10 bases at J, leaving 9 bases unmatched. CDR3 size: 14 residues. Germline lookup yields CDR1 SGDLS and CDR2 YYNGEE. CDR3: CASSGQGLSGKLFF. The CDR3 nucleotides read TGTGCCAGCAGCGGACAGGGTTTAAGCGGAAAACTGTTTTTT.

CDR3 protein: CASSINRVTEAFF. The DNA of the CDR3 is TGTGCCAGCAGTATCAACAGGGTTACTGAAGCTTTCTTT. The V and J genes are TRBV27 and TRBJ1-1, with a weak D call TRBD1 (6 bases). V shed 5 bases and J shed 5 bases, with 12 bases lying between them. Germline V gene data show CDR1 as MNHEY and CDR2 as SMNVEV (reference sequence). The CDR3 is 13 amino acids.

The gene calls are TRBV19 and TRBJ2-3; 10 nucleotides align to TRBD2. The V gene end was trimmed by 8 bases and the J gene end by 6 bases; junction bases not matched to a gene: 5. Germline CDR1 reads LNHDA; CDR2 reads SQIVND (reference sequence). CDR3 size: 13 residues. CDR3 protein: CASQAGGPDTQYF. CDR3 coding DNA: TGTGCCAGTCAAGCGGGGGGGCCGGATACGCAGTATTTT.

The chain joins TRBV4-1 to TRBJ2-4; 7 positions match TRBD1. V shed 6 bases, J shed 0 bases, and the junction held 5 bases outside the gene matches. The CDR3 is made up of 15 amino acids. Germline lookup yields CDR1 MGHRA and CDR2 YSYEKL. The CDR3 DNA is TGCGCCAGCAGGCTACAGGGGACAGCCAAAAACATTCAGTACTTC. Protein product: CASRLQGTAKNIQYF.

The chain links TRBV4-1 to TRBJ1-1, with 8 positions matching TRBD1. There are 17 residues in the CDR3. V dropped 1 base and J dropped 5; count of bases not matched to a gene: 12. The germline CDR1 and CDR2 sequences are MGHRA and YSYEKL. The CDR3 reads CASSQGTGSLLRTEAFF. CDR3 bases: TGCGCCAGCAGCCAAGGGACAGGGTCCCTTCTTAGGACTGAAGCTTTCTTT.

The chain carries TRBV28 and TRBJ2-3, with D unclear. The CDR3 is made up of 17 amino acids. Germline V CDR1 and CDR2: MDHEN, SYDVKM. Trimming shortened V by 5 bases and J by 1 base, and 19 bases separated the two germline ends. This CDR3 is CASSPNEALLGTDTQYF. DNA of the CDR3: TGTGCCAGCAGTCCTAACGAGGCACTGTTGGGCACAGATACGCAGTATTTT.

The V gene is TRBV11-3, the J gene TRBJ1-1, with 9 nucleotides matching TRBD1. CDR1 and CDR2 from the germline V gene are SGHNT and YENEEA. J gave up 4 bases and V 1 base, and 4 bases lay outside the gene matches. The CDR3 is 15 amino acids. The CDR3: CASSLGGTGLTEAFF. As DNA, the CDR3 is TGTGCCAGCAGCTTAGGGGGGACAGGGCTCACTGAAGCTTTCTTT.

The chain combines TRBV7-6 with TRBJ2-2, with TRBD2 matching over 10 bases. The CDR3 is 18 amino acids. Germline V gene sequence: CDR1 SGHVS, CDR2 FNYEAQ. Losses at the gene ends were 0 bases for V and 6 bases for J; bases not matched to a gene: 10. As DNA, the CDR3 is TGTGCCAGCAGCTTAGCCTGGTCGGGGCTAGCGGGGGCCGGGGAGCTGTTTTTT. Its protein is CASSLAWSGLAGAGELFF.